Below are 29 T cell receptor beta chains sequenced from a single sample in a study of T-cell reconstitution after alpha-beta-depleted transplantation in children. Unique molecular identifiers tagged the TCRbeta library. TCRdb called the PCR reads again in MiXCR, with one record for every CDR3 protein. Of approximately 250,000 distinct CDR3 sequences in the sample, about 9.6% were seen once. The source material was PBMCs from the stem cell graft donor, sampled from the stem cell graft. The receptors originated from a human donor who donated a stem cell graft to a child with SCID.

V gene TRBV5-1 combines with J gene TRBJ1-6, with D possibly matching TRBD1 (6 bases). Trimming removed 0 bases from V and 8 bases from J, with 15 bases in between. This CDR3 comprises 16 residues. The germline V gene encodes CDR1 SGHRS and CDR2 YFSETQ. In nucleotides, the CDR3 is TGCGCCAGCAGCTTGGTAACCGGACAGAGGGATTCACCCCTCCACTTT. As protein: CASSLVTGQRDSPLHF.

This clonotype came up a few times. V and J are TRBV3-1 and TRBJ1-2, with 8 bases that match TRBD1. The junction had 10 bases not matched to a gene; V was cut back by 0 bases and J by 4 bases. The CDR3 sequence is 17 residues long. In germline, CDR1 is LGHDT, CDR2 YNNKEL (reference sequence). CDR3 sequence (DNA): TGTGCCAGCAGCCAAGATAGGTACGGACAGGGAACCTATGGCTACACCTTC. Its translation is CASSQDRYGQGTYGYTF.

This clonotype has ten or more counts. The chain employs TRBV7-9 and TRBJ1-1; D ambiguous. The CDR3 is made up of 12 amino acids. With 5 bases removed from V and 7 bases from J, the gap between germline ends came to 11 bases. Germline CDR1 SEHNR, CDR2 FQNEAQ (reference sequence). CDR3 sequence reads: CASSPGPIEAFF. The CDR3 region has the DNA TGTGCCAGCAGCCCCGGACCGATTGAAGCTTTCTTT.

This clonotype was seen only a few times. The chain couples TRBV5-6 to TRBJ1-1; 8 nucleotides align to TRBD1. The CDR3 is 15 residues long. Per the germline V gene, CDR1 is SGHDT and CDR2 is YYEEEE. The J segment lost 5 bases and the V segment lost 4 bases, leaving 10 bases of the junction unmatched. The CDR3: CASSPTGQGGTEAFF. In DNA form, the CDR3 reads TGTGCCAGCAGCCCGACTGGACAGGGCGGGACTGAAGCTTTCTTT.

Many counts were recorded for this clonotype. This chain's CDR3 is CSARSTGNQPQHF. The CDR3 coding sequence is TGCAGTGCTAGATCCACCGGCAATCAGCCCCAGCATTTT. The genes are TRBV20-1 and TRBJ1-5; D is uncertain. CDR3 length: 13 amino acids. The V end was cut by 2 bases, the J end by 2 bases, with 7 bases between. CDR1 is DFQATT, CDR2 SNEGSKA, per germline (reference sequence).

This clonotype was counted a few times. J is TRBJ1-1 and V is TRBV18; 11 bases are a match to TRBD1. J lost 4 bases, V lost 1 base, and 5 bases had no gene match. Germline V gene lookup returns CDR1 KGHSH and CDR2 LQKENI. This CDR3 has 16 amino acids. The CDR3 DNA reads TGTGCCAGCTCACCACAAGGGACAGGGGGAATCACTGAAGCTTTCTTT. This codes for CASSPQGTGGITEAFF. Full variable domain (missing parts from reference TRBV18 and TRBJ1-1): NAGVMQNPRHLVRRRGQEARLRCSPMKGHSHVYWYRQLPEEGLKFMVYLQKENIIDESGMPKERFSAEFPKEGPSILRIQQVVRGDSAAYFCASSPQGTGGITEAFFGQGTRLTVV.

This clonotype was detected many times. The J gene is TRBJ2-7, the V gene TRBV20-1, with 7 bases that match TRBD2. Germline V gives CDR1 DFQATT, CDR2 SNEGSKA (reference sequence). The CDR3 runs to 14 residues. Unmatched junction bases numbered 9, after V lost 5 bases and J lost 2 bases. The CDR3 nucleotides read TGCAGTGCTGGGAGCGGGGTATTACCCTACGAGCAGTACTTC. This codes for CSAGSGVLPYEQYF.

In its sample, this clonotype was seen many times. The genes are TRBV5-1 and TRBJ1-1; D perhaps matches TRBD1 (6 bases). The CDR3 runs to 14 residues. The V gene's germline CDR1 is SGHRS and CDR2 YFSETQ. Trimming took off 4 bases at V and 5 bases at J, with 15 bases between the two ends. The CDR3 sequence: CASSGIQGHTEAFF. CDR3 coding DNA: TGCGCCAGCAGCGGGATACAGGGTCATACTGAAGCTTTCTTT.

This clonotype occurred many times. V gene TRBV6-1 combines with J gene TRBJ2-7; TRBD2 matches 7 bases. The germline gives CDR1 MNHNS, CDR2 SASEGT. This CDR3 contains 13 residues. After removal of 4 bases from V and 2 bases from J, the junction contained 2 bases not matched to a gene. The CDR3 spells CASSASGPYEQYF. CDR3 nucleotides: TGTGCCAGCAGTGCTAGCGGTCCCTACGAGCAGTACTTC.

This clonotype was found many times. J is TRBJ2-3 and V is TRBV6-5; unclear D gene. Per the germline V gene, CDR1 is MNHEY and CDR2 is SVGAGI. This CDR3 contains 17 residues. With 8 bases removed from V and 5 bases from J, the gap between germline ends came to 26 bases. The CDR3 spells CASGGRFRWSSGDTQYF. In DNA form, the CDR3 reads TGTGCCAGCGGCGGTCGGTTTAGATGGTCTTCTGGAGATACGCAGTATTTT.

This clonotype appeared a few times. The gene calls are TRBV9 and TRBJ1-2; no clear D. V was shortened by 4 bases and J by 5 bases, with 18 bases between the two germline ends. From germline, CDR1 is SGDLS and CDR2 YYNGEE. The length of the CDR3 is 15 residues. The CDR3 nucleotides are TGTGCCAGCAGCCCACGGGGAGGGCAGGTATATGGCTACACCTTC. Translating gives CASSPRGGQVYGYTF. The whole variable domain, filled in from reference TRBV9 and TRBJ1-2, reads DSGVTQTPKHLITATGQRVTLRCSPRSGDLSVYWYQQSLDQGLQFLIQYYNGEERAKGNILERFSAQQFPDLHSELNLSSLELGDSALYFCASSPRGGQVYGYTFGSGTRLTVV.

This clonotype occurred many times. CDR3 loop: CAITPGAGVTYF. CDR3 in DNA: TGTGCCATCACCCCGGGGGCAGGGGTTACGTACTTC. J is TRBJ2-7 and V is TRBV10-3; D is perhaps TRBD1 or TRBD2 (6 bases each). Germline V gene data show CDR1 as ENHRY and CDR2 as SYGVKD. V lost 7 bases to trimming and J lost 12 bases, with 19 bases between them. The CDR3 totals 12 residues.

The table lists this clonotype with many counts. V and J are TRBV27 and TRBJ1-5, with D unresolved. This CDR3 is 15 amino acids long. The V and J ends lost 2 bases and 4 bases respectively, with 12 bases between them. Germline CDR1 reads MNHEY; CDR2 reads SMNVEV (reference sequence). CDR3 in amino acids: CASSLLGVANQPQHF. In DNA, the CDR3 is TGTGCCAGCAGTTTACTCGGAGTTGCAAATCAGCCCCAGCATTTT.

At least ten counts were recorded for this clonotype. The genes are TRBV12-3 or TRBV12-4 and TRBJ1-5, with a tentative D call TRBD1 (5 bases). The CDR3 is 14 residues long. Trimming took off 6 bases at V and 2 bases at J, with 11 bases between the two ends. The CDR3 protein is CASSRDGGNQPQHF. The CDR3 bases are TGTGCCAGCAGCCGGGACGGAGGCAATCAGCCCCAGCATTTT.

This clonotype was detected ten times or more. This rearrangement joins TRBV5-1 to TRBJ2-6; D unclear. Germline V gives CDR1 SGHRS, CDR2 YFSETQ. Trimming cost V 0 bases and J 4 bases, with 11 bases left between them. The CDR3 spans 16 residues. Written as DNA, the CDR3 is TGCGCCAGCAGCTTGGGCGACGGTTTGGGGGCCAACGTCCTGACTTTC. It encodes CASSLGDGLGANVLTF.

The V call is TRBV4-1, the J call TRBJ1-3, with 8 bases lining up with TRBD1. After removal of 1 base from V and 3 bases from J, the junction contained 5 bases not matched to a gene. Germline CDR1 reads MGHRA; CDR2 reads YSYEKL. The CDR3 has 16 amino acids. The chain's CDR3 is CASSQGDRGYGNTIYF. Here the CDR3 DNA reads TGCGCCAGCAGCCAAGGCGACAGGGGATATGGAAACACCATATATTTT.

The chain couples TRBV7-8 to TRBJ2-7; possible D gene TRBD1, 6 bases. This CDR3 region has 14 residues. Germline V CDR1 and CDR2: SGHVS, FQNEAQ. The V end was cut by 5 bases, the J end by 0 bases, with 11 bases between. CDR3 nucleotides: TGTGCCAGCAGCACGGGACATGGCTCCTACGAGCAGTACTTC. Its translation: CASSTGHGSYEQYF.

This clonotype was detected ten times or more. The chain joins TRBV9 to TRBJ2-7; 7 bases line up with TRBD1. V dropped 3 bases and J dropped 6; count of bases not matched to a gene: 6. The CDR3 extends over 13 amino acids. Germline-derived CDR1 and CDR2 are SGDLS and YYNGEE. This CDR3 is CASSGQGFREQYF. The CDR3 DNA follows: TGTGCCAGCAGCGGACAGGGTTTCCGCGAGCAGTACTTC.

This clonotype has only a few counts. This chain joins TRBV5-6 and TRBJ1-2; 9 bases align to TRBD1. This CDR3 comprises 17 residues. After removal of 4 bases from V and 4 bases from J, the junction contained 14 bases not matched to a gene. Per the germline V gene, CDR1 is SGHDT and CDR2 is YYEEEE. The CDR3, as DNA: TGTGCCAGCAGCCCGCGACTGGACAGGGGTATTTTCTATGGCTACACCTTC. Protein product: CASSPRLDRGIFYGYTF. Complete variable domain (other parts from reference TRBV5-6 and TRBJ1-2): DAGVTQSPTHLIKTRGQQVTLRCSPKSGHDTVSWYQQALGQGPQFIFQYYEEEERQRGNFPDRFSGHQFPNYSSELNVNALLLGDSALYLCASSPRLDRGIFYGYTFGSGTRLTVV.

This clonotype has at least ten counts. The chain joins TRBV7-9 to TRBJ1-2, with 8 bases matching TRBD1. Trimming cost V 3 bases and J 4 bases; bases outside gene matches: 4. Germline CDR1 and CDR2: SEHNR and FQNEAQ (reference sequence). This CDR3 has 14 residues. The CDR3 DNA reads as TGTGCCAGCAGCTTTAACAGGGGGAGCTATGGCTACACCTTC. This gives the protein CASSFNRGSYGYTF. The full variable domain, in which reference TRBV7-9 and TRBJ1-2 provide the parts outside the CDR3, is DTGVSQNPRHKITKRGQNVTFRCDPISEHNRLYWYRQTLGQGPEFLTYFQNEAQLEKSRLLSDRFSAERPKGSFSTLEIQRTEQGDSAMYLCASSFNRGSYGYTFGSGTRLTVV.

In its sample, this clonotype was seen many times. The chain links TRBV29-1 to TRBJ2-5; D possibly corresponds to TRBD2 (6 bases). Trimming took off 1 base at V and 9 bases at J, with 6 bases between the two ends. The CDR3 spans 10 residues. Germline loops: CDR1 SQVTM, CDR2 ANQGSEA. The CDR3 bases are TGCAGCGTTGAAGCGGGGGCCCAGTACTTC. It translates to CSVEAGAQYF. Full variable domain (remainder filled in from reference TRBV29-1 and TRBJ2-5): SAVISQKPSRDICQRGTSLTIQCQVDSQVTMMFWYRQQPGQSLTLIATANQGSEATYESGFVIDKFPISRPNLTFSTLTVSNMSPEDSSIYLCSVEAGAQYFGPGTRLLVL.

This clonotype was detected ten times or more. The chain has TRBV6-6 and TRBJ2-1; tentatively, D is TRBD1 (6 bases). Germline V CDR1 and CDR2: MNHNY, SVGAGI (reference sequence). The length of the CDR3 is 15 residues. The V end lost 5 bases, the J end lost 7 bases, and 18 bases lay between the germline ends. This chain's CDR3 is CASSRVRGSLNEQFF. CDR3 sequence (DNA): TGTGCCAGCAGTAGGGTCAGGGGATCGCTTAATGAGCAGTTCTTC.

Points on this clonotype: A much larger clone lies one base from this, so it may be a read error. The V gene is TRBV5-6, the J gene TRBJ2-5, with D possibly being TRBD2 (6 bases). CDR1 is SGHDT, CDR2 YYEEEE, per germline. This CDR3 is 14 amino acids long. CDR3 sequence (DNA): TGTGCCAGCAGCTACCGGGACTTACAAGAGACCCAGTCCTTC. It is translated as CASSYRDLQETQSF.

In this sample, this clonotype turned up many times. This rearrangement joins TRBV6-5 to TRBJ2-1; 10 bases map to TRBD2. The ends lost 6 bases at V and 7 bases at J; junction bases unmatched: 9. Germline CDR1 is MNHEY and CDR2 is SVGAGI. This CDR3 has 15 residues. CDR3 coding DNA: TGTGCCAGCAGCCACCTTAGCGGGGGGACTAATGAGCAGTTCTTC. Protein: CASSHLSGGTNEQFF.

This clonotype was seen at least ten times. The chain recombines TRBV6-5 with TRBJ2-7; tentatively, D is TRBD1 or TRBD2 (6 bases each). The length of the CDR3 is 15 residues. CDR1 is MNHEY and CDR2 is SVGAGI in the germline V gene. Trimming removed 0 bases at V and 5 bases at J, with 14 bases between. The CDR3 sequence is CASSYSGGVRNEQYF. CDR3 bases: TGTGCCAGCAGTTACTCGGGGGGCGTCAGAAACGAGCAGTACTTC.

This clonotype was counted many times. The chain carries TRBV27 and TRBJ1-2; no clear D. Looked up from germline, CDR1 is MNHEY and CDR2 is SMNVEV (reference sequence). Between the trimmed V and J ends, which lost 6 bases and 8 bases, there was a span of 22 bases. This CDR3 is 15 amino acids long. CDR3 DNA sequence: TGTGCCAGCAGCAAGTCCGCGCGCGTCGACTTGGGCTACACCTTC. It codes for CASSKSARVDLGYTF.

At least ten counts were recorded for this clonotype. The chain is built from TRBV5-6 and TRBJ1-5; 7 bases are a match to TRBD1. This CDR3 comprises 16 residues. Germline CDR1 is SGHDT and CDR2 is YYEEEE. Trimming took 0 bases from V and 2 from J; bases not matched to a gene: 5. In DNA, the CDR3 is TGTGCCAGCAGCTTGGACAGGGGTCGGGGCAATCAGCCCCAGCATTTT. Translation gives CASSLDRGRGNQPQHF.

This clonotype was seen ten or more times. The chain combines TRBV15 with TRBJ1-1; a possible D gene is TRBD1 (5 bases). V lost 0 bases and J 3 bases, leaving 11 bases between the germline ends. Germline V gives CDR1 LNHNV, CDR2 YYDKDF (reference sequence). This CDR3 region has 15 residues. This CDR3 reads CATSRDTQGYTEAFF. The CDR3 DNA sequence: TGTGCCACCAGCAGAGATACGCAGGGCTACACTGAAGCTTTCTTT. The variable domain in full, completed from reference TRBV15 and TRBJ1-1, reads DAMVIQNPRYQVTQFGKPVTLSCSQTLNHNVMYWYQQKSSQAPKLLFHYYDKDFNNEADTPDNFQSRRPNTSFCFLDIRSPGLGDTAMYLCATSRDTQGYTEAFFGQGTRLTVV.

The table lists this clonotype with a few counts. The gene calls are TRBV3-1 and TRBJ2-5; a weak D match, TRBD2 (6 bases). The V end lost 1 base, the J end lost 4 bases, and 16 bases lay between the germline ends. The CDR3 has 16 amino acids. CDR1 is LGHDT and CDR2 is YNNKEL in the germline V gene (reference sequence). The CDR3, as DNA: TGTGCCAGCAGCCAAGGGGTGACTAGTATTGGAGAGACCCAGTACTTC. It codes for CASSQGVTSIGETQYF.